This is a list of T cell receptor beta chains from one sample in a study of Ad26.COV2.S vaccination and SARS-CoV-2 variants. Produced via immunoSEQ multiplex PCR; TCRdb's table is partial and in-frame only. The data contain fewer than 300,000 clones, roughly 86% of them singletons. The source was peripheral blood, collected in a trial of Ad26.COV2.S vaccine versus placebo. These receptors came from a person between 18 and 65 years old who received the Ad26.COV2.S COVID-19 vaccine or a placebo. Both conserved end residues are part of each CDR3. The order of the fields is D gene, clone size, V gene, J gene, CDR3 DNA, CDR3 protein. The D gene is left open where the match is weak. Clone size is stated in some rows and not others, as once, few, many or a class when expanded.

d_call: -
clone_size: once
v_call: TRBV11-2
j_call: TRBJ1-1
cdr3_nt: TGTGCCAGCAGCCTCGCCCAGAACACTGAAGCTTTCTTT
cdr3_aa: CASSLAQNTEAFF

d_call: TRBD2
clone_size: -
v_call: TRBV5-8
j_call: TRBJ2-1
cdr3_nt: TGTGCCAGCAGGGCAAGCGGGAGCTCCTACAATGAGCAGTTCTTC
cdr3_aa: CASRASGSSYNEQFF

d_call: -
clone_size: -
v_call: TRBV9
j_call: TRBJ2-7
cdr3_nt: TGTGCCAGCAGCTTAACAACCTACGAGCAGTACTTC
cdr3_aa: CASSLTTYEQYF

d_call: -
clone_size: once
v_call: TRBV7-9
j_call: TRBJ1-1
cdr3_nt: TGTGCCAGCAGCTTGGACAACCCTAACACTGAAGCTTTCTTT
cdr3_aa: CASSLDNPNTEAFF

d_call: -
clone_size: -
v_call: TRBV3-1/TRBV3-2
j_call: TRBJ2-5
cdr3_nt: TGTGCCAGCAGCCAAGCAGGGAGCGAGACCCAGTACTTC
cdr3_aa: CASSQAGSETQYF

d_call: -
clone_size: many
v_call: TRBV6-1
j_call: TRBJ1-5
cdr3_nt: TGTGCCAGCAGTGAAGGTGGGGCAGGCAATCAGCCCCAGCATTTT
cdr3_aa: CASSEGGAGNQPQHF

d_call: -
clone_size: -
v_call: TRBV3-1/TRBV3-2
j_call: TRBJ2-7
cdr3_nt: TGTGCCAGCAGTCCGTACCTCTCCTACGAGCAGTACTTC
cdr3_aa: CASSPYLSYEQYF

d_call: -
clone_size: -
v_call: TRBV12-5
j_call: TRBJ1-1
cdr3_nt: TGTGCTAGTGGTTCCCCCAGCGGCACTGAAGCTTTCTTT
cdr3_aa: CASGSPSGTEAFF

d_call: TRBD2
clone_size: -
v_call: TRBV5-1
j_call: TRBJ2-7
cdr3_nt: TGCGCCAGCAGCAGGACTAGCGGGGGCCCGAAGGTCGGGCAGTACTTC
cdr3_aa: CASSRTSGGPKVGQYF

d_call: TRBD2
clone_size: -
v_call: TRBV28
j_call: TRBJ2-3
cdr3_nt: TGTGCCAGCAGTTTGGGGGGAGGGCCAGATACGCAGTATTTT
cdr3_aa: CASSLGGGPDTQYF

d_call: -
clone_size: -
v_call: TRBV6-2/TRBV6-3
j_call: TRBJ2-7
cdr3_nt: TGTGCCAGCAGTGGACGGCGGACAGCGCGCTACGAGCAGTACTTC
cdr3_aa: CASSGRRTARYEQYF

d_call: TRBD1
clone_size: -
v_call: TRBV27
j_call: TRBJ1-1
cdr3_nt: TGTGCCAGCAGTCACCCCCGACAGGGAGCGCGGACTGAAGCTTTCTTT
cdr3_aa: CASSHPRQGARTEAFF

d_call: -
clone_size: once
v_call: TRBV2
j_call: TRBJ1-1
cdr3_nt: TGTGCCAGCTTACGTCGTATGAGCACTGAAGCTTTCTTT
cdr3_aa: CASLRRMSTEAFF

d_call: -
clone_size: -
v_call: TRBV19
j_call: TRBJ1-5
cdr3_nt: TGTGCCAGCATACAGGGTATTGACAATCAGCCCCAGCATTTT
cdr3_aa: CASIQGIDNQPQHF

d_call: -
clone_size: -
v_call: TRBV9
j_call: TRBJ2-7
cdr3_nt: TGTGCCAGCAGCGGACGGGCCGGAGTGGTAAACGAGCAGTACTTC
cdr3_aa: CASSGRAGVVNEQYF

d_call: -
clone_size: -
v_call: TRBV24-1
j_call: TRBJ1-5
cdr3_nt: TGTGCCACCAGTGATTTGCTTCGGGCCTATCAGCCCCAGCATTTT
cdr3_aa: CATSDLLRAYQPQHF

d_call: -
clone_size: -
v_call: TRBV18
j_call: TRBJ2-3
cdr3_nt: TGTGCCAGCTCACCGGACAGTACTTCAGATACGCAGTATTTT
cdr3_aa: CASSPDSTSDTQYF

d_call: TRBD2
clone_size: -
v_call: TRBV4-3
j_call: TRBJ2-3
cdr3_nt: TGCGCCAGCAGCCGCCACCACACCGCAAGACTAGCGGGGGCAGATACGCAGTATTTT
cdr3_aa: CASSRHHTARLAGADTQYF

d_call: -
clone_size: -
v_call: TRBV20-1
j_call: TRBJ2-3
cdr3_nt: TGCAGTGCTAGACCAGAGGATACGCAGTATTTT
cdr3_aa: CSARPEDTQYF

d_call: -
clone_size: -
v_call: TRBV19
j_call: TRBJ1-3
cdr3_nt: TGTGCCAGTAGTAGAGCCGGGACGGAGCTCGGAAACACCATATATTTT
cdr3_aa: CASSRAGTELGNTIYF

d_call: -
clone_size: -
v_call: TRBV28
j_call: TRBJ1-2
cdr3_nt: TGTGCCAGCACACGGTCTTACCGGGATGGCTACACCTTC
cdr3_aa: CASTRSYRDGYTF

d_call: -
clone_size: -
v_call: TRBV6-6
j_call: TRBJ1-1
cdr3_nt: TGTGCCAGCAGGGCTTTTCGGGTTATGAACACTGAAGCTTTCTTT
cdr3_aa: CASRAFRVMNTEAFF

d_call: TRBD1
clone_size: -
v_call: TRBV6-2/TRBV6-3
j_call: TRBJ2-7
cdr3_nt: TGTGCCAGCAGTCCGGGGACAGCGGAGCAGTACTTC
cdr3_aa: CASSPGTAEQYF

d_call: -
clone_size: -
v_call: TRBV2
j_call: TRBJ2-1
cdr3_nt: TGTGCCAGCCCGCGCGCAAAGAGCTCCTACAATGAGCAGTTCTTC
cdr3_aa: CASPRAKSSYNEQFF

d_call: -
clone_size: many
v_call: TRBV2
j_call: TRBJ1-5
cdr3_nt: TGTGCCAGCAGTGAAGCGTTGGGTTCCCAGCCCCAGCATTTT
cdr3_aa: CASSEALGSQPQHF

d_call: -
clone_size: -
v_call: TRBV9
j_call: TRBJ1-6
cdr3_nt: TGTGCCAGCAGCGTAGAGGGGGATAATTCACCCCTCCACTTT
cdr3_aa: CASSVEGDNSPLHF

d_call: TRBD2
clone_size: -
v_call: TRBV5-1
j_call: TRBJ2-2
cdr3_nt: TGCGCCAGCAGCTTGAAGGTAGCGGGTGGGACCGGGGAGCTGTTTTTT
cdr3_aa: CASSLKVAGGTGELFF

d_call: -
clone_size: -
v_call: TRBV11-2
j_call: TRBJ1-2
cdr3_nt: TGTGCCAGCAGCCTTCGGGGGGCGGATGGCTACACCTTC
cdr3_aa: CASSLRGADGYTF

d_call: TRBD2
clone_size: -
v_call: TRBV12-3/TRBV12-4
j_call: TRBJ2-3
cdr3_nt: TGTGCCAGCCGGGAGGGAAACACAGATACGCAGTATTTT
cdr3_aa: CASREGNTDTQYF

d_call: TRBD1
clone_size: -
v_call: TRBV5-4
j_call: TRBJ1-1
cdr3_nt: TGTGCCAGCAGCCCGGACAGGGGGGCTGAAGCTTTCTTT
cdr3_aa: CASSPDRGAEAFF

d_call: -
clone_size: -
v_call: TRBV2
j_call: TRBJ1-4
cdr3_nt: TGTGCCAGCAGTGAATTAAGGGTCGCCAATGAAAAACTGTTTTTT
cdr3_aa: CASSELRVANEKLFF

d_call: TRBD1
clone_size: -
v_call: TRBV5-4
j_call: TRBJ1-6
cdr3_nt: TGTGCCAGCAGCCCCGACCGGGACAGAAACAATTCACCCCTCCACTTT
cdr3_aa: CASSPDRDRNNSPLHF

d_call: -
clone_size: -
v_call: TRBV13
j_call: TRBJ2-3
cdr3_nt: TGTGCCAGCAGCCAGGTGGGGGACACTTGGGTAGGCGCGCAGTATTTT
cdr3_aa: CASSQVGDTWVGAQYF

d_call: -
clone_size: -
v_call: TRBV7-9
j_call: TRBJ2-7
cdr3_nt: TGTGCCAGCAGCTTAGACTACTACGAGCAGTACTTC
cdr3_aa: CASSLDYYEQYF

d_call: -
clone_size: -
v_call: TRBV5-1
j_call: TRBJ2-5
cdr3_nt: TGCGCCAGCAGCTTAACCGGAAAATTACAAGAGACCCAGTACTTC
cdr3_aa: CASSLTGKLQETQYF

d_call: TRBD1
clone_size: few
v_call: TRBV7-9
j_call: TRBJ1-2
cdr3_nt: TGTGCCAGCAGCTCGACAGGGGATGGCTACACCTTC
cdr3_aa: CASSSTGDGYTF

d_call: -
clone_size: -
v_call: TRBV2
j_call: TRBJ1-3
cdr3_nt: TGTGCCAGCAGTGTACTGGACGGAGCTGGAAACACCATATATTTT
cdr3_aa: CASSVLDGAGNTIYF

d_call: -
clone_size: once
v_call: TRBV18
j_call: TRBJ1-4
cdr3_nt: TGTGCCAGCTCACCCCTGGAGGCCGGTAATGAAAAACTGTTTTTT
cdr3_aa: CASSPLEAGNEKLFF

d_call: -
clone_size: -
v_call: TRBV20-1
j_call: TRBJ2-5
cdr3_nt: TGCAGTGCTAGTCCCTCTGGAGAGACCCAGTACTTC
cdr3_aa: CSASPSGETQYF

d_call: -
clone_size: -
v_call: TRBV7-9
j_call: TRBJ2-7
cdr3_nt: TGTGCCAGCAGCCTGCTAGGCGGCGAGCAGTACTTC
cdr3_aa: CASSLLGGEQYF